The rows below give T cell receptor beta chains drawn from one sample of a study of PD-L1 blockade in urothelial cancer. Clones were read by immunoSEQ multiplex PCR, and TCRdb kept only the in-frame ones, dropping some. The sample carries tens of thousands of clones, around 81% recorded once. The material was PBMCs, obtained around atezolizumab (anti-PD-L1) treatment. The receptor set was obtained from a man between 65 and 85 years old with urothelial cancer. The conserved cysteine and the conserved F or W are not part of the CDR3 here. A D gene is named only where the DNA matches it firmly.

d_gene: TRBD2; j_gene: TRBJ2-5; v_gene: TRBV9; CDR3aa: ASSVASGRAWETQY
d_gene: TRBD2; j_gene: TRBJ2-1; v_gene: TRBV15; CDR3aa: ATSRPKISGSFNEQF
d_gene: .; j_gene: TRBJ2-5; v_gene: TRBV2; CDR3aa: ASSVAATRGETQY
d_gene: .; j_gene: TRBJ1-4; v_gene: TRBV18; CDR3aa: ASSRSDGGANEKLF
d_gene: .; j_gene: TRBJ2-2; v_gene: TRBV7-2; CDR3aa: ASSLTSSFFGELF
d_gene: .; j_gene: TRBJ2-7; v_gene: TRBV10-3; CDR3aa: ATNREIGYEQY
d_gene: .; j_gene: TRBJ1-2; v_gene: TRBV29-1; CDR3aa: SVERAGLNGYT
d_gene: .; j_gene: TRBJ1-4; v_gene: TRBV11-2; CDR3aa: ASSLGFRMGGEKLF
d_gene: .; j_gene: TRBJ2-2; v_gene: TRBV9; CDR3aa: ASSPRTATNTGELF
d_gene: TRBD1; j_gene: TRBJ1-4; v_gene: TRBV4-1; CDR3aa: ASSQGDRVGEKLF
d_gene: .; j_gene: TRBJ1-1; v_gene: TRBV28; CDR3aa: ASRTAEHVAF
d_gene: .; j_gene: TRBJ1-2; v_gene: TRBV2; CDR3aa: ASSEKGRYGYT
d_gene: TRBD1; j_gene: TRBJ1-1; v_gene: TRBV18; CDR3aa: ASSLGPTGFNTEAF
d_gene: TRBD2; j_gene: TRBJ2-7; v_gene: TRBV4-1; CDR3aa: ASSQPSSGRLYEQY
d_gene: TRBD2; j_gene: TRBJ2-1; v_gene: TRBV28; CDR3aa: ASSFSGLAGEGAYNEQF
d_gene: .; j_gene: TRBJ2-7; v_gene: TRBV11-2; CDR3aa: ASSPDRFRDEQY
d_gene: .; j_gene: TRBJ2-2; v_gene: TRBV18; CDR3aa: ASSREATGELF
d_gene: .; j_gene: TRBJ1-2; v_gene: TRBV10-2; CDR3aa: ASSDGGAGSYGYT
d_gene: .; j_gene: TRBJ2-2; v_gene: TRBV2; CDR3aa: AGDVGLRTGELF
d_gene: TRBD1; j_gene: TRBJ2-7; v_gene: TRBV6-1; CDR3aa: ASSTGTALYYEQY
d_gene: TRBD1; j_gene: TRBJ1-1; v_gene: TRBV18; CDR3aa: ASSPFGTENTEAF
d_gene: TRBD2; j_gene: TRBJ2-7; v_gene: TRBV11-2; CDR3aa: ASSQGLAGGGYEQY
d_gene: .; j_gene: TRBJ1-5; v_gene: TRBV6-1; CDR3aa: ASRTGLASNQPQH
d_gene: .; j_gene: TRBJ1-2; v_gene: TRBV30; CDR3aa: AWFRGPYIYYGYT
d_gene: TRBD2; j_gene: TRBJ2-7; v_gene: TRBV5-1; CDR3aa: ASSLRLAGDKEQY
d_gene: .; j_gene: TRBJ2-6; v_gene: TRBV4-1; CDR3aa: ASSQGFASVPSGANVLT
d_gene: .; j_gene: TRBJ2-6; v_gene: TRBV10-3; CDR3aa: AATGSGANVLT
d_gene: TRBD2; j_gene: TRBJ2-5; v_gene: TRBV14; CDR3aa: ASSPLLAGQETQY
d_gene: TRBD2; j_gene: TRBJ2-5; v_gene: TRBV7-2; CDR3aa: ASSPRRLAGRETQY
d_gene: TRBD2; j_gene: TRBJ2-7; v_gene: TRBV19; CDR3aa: ASSQIAGLSYEQY
d_gene: TRBD2; j_gene: TRBJ2-2; v_gene: TRBV5-1; CDR3aa: ASSLIAGGGTGELF
d_gene: .; j_gene: TRBJ1-1; v_gene: TRBV2; CDR3aa: ASIKQQGTEAF
d_gene: TRBD1; j_gene: TRBJ1-2; v_gene: TRBV6-1; CDR3aa: ASSEEGTGAGGYT
d_gene: .; j_gene: TRBJ1-5; v_gene: TRBV5-1; CDR3aa: ASSPGTSSNQPQH
d_gene: .; j_gene: TRBJ2-5; v_gene: TRBV2; CDR3aa: ASSVRGTGETQY
d_gene: TRBD1; j_gene: TRBJ2-3; v_gene: TRBV7-6; CDR3aa: ASSWIQGARGTDTQY
d_gene: TRBD2; j_gene: TRBJ2-5; v_gene: TRBV29-1; CDR3aa: SVEDPSGSRETQY
d_gene: TRBD1; j_gene: TRBJ1-4; v_gene: TRBV27; CDR3aa: ASSPQGAYEKLF
d_gene: .; j_gene: TRBJ2-3; v_gene: TRBV15; CDR3aa: ATSSSTSTDTQY
d_gene: .; j_gene: TRBJ1-2; v_gene: TRBV5-4; CDR3aa: ASSSTSYGYT
d_gene: TRBD2; j_gene: TRBJ2-3; v_gene: TRBV28; CDR3aa: ASRPPGLAGGQY
d_gene: .; j_gene: TRBJ1-1; v_gene: TRBV2; CDR3aa: ASSEQGSHTEAF
d_gene: .; j_gene: TRBJ1-3; v_gene: TRBV4-1; CDR3aa: ASSQTGLRGSSGNTIY
d_gene: .; j_gene: TRBJ2-5; v_gene: TRBV7-3; CDR3aa: ASSLNPRETQY
d_gene: TRBD2; j_gene: TRBJ2-1; v_gene: TRBV11-2; CDR3aa: ASSLGGGGPRNEQF
d_gene: .; j_gene: TRBJ2-5; v_gene: TRBV6-5; CDR3aa: ASSLYGQQETQY
d_gene: .; j_gene: TRBJ1-2; v_gene: TRBV28; CDR3aa: ASSQHRTGEGYT
d_gene: .; j_gene: TRBJ1-3; v_gene: TRBV4-2; CDR3aa: ASSQVAERNTIY